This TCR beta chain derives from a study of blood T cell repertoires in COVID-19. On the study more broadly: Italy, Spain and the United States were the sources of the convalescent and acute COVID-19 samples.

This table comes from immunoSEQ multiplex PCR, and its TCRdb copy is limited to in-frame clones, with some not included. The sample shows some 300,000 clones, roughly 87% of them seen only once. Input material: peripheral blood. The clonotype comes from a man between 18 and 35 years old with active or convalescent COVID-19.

The CDR3 DNA sequence: TGTGCCAGCTCACCATTCAGCACCGGGGAGCTGTTTTTT. This codes for CASSPFSTGELFF. V is TRBV18 and J is TRBJ2-2; no clear D gene. The V and J ends lost 2 bases and 4 bases respectively, with 5 bases between them. CDR3 length equals 13 residues. CDR1 is KGHSH, CDR2 LQKENI, per germline. The whole variable domain, remainder taken from reference TRBV18 and TRBJ2-2, is NAGVMQNPRHLVRRRGQEARLRCSPMKGHSHVYWYRQLPEEGLKFMVYLQKENIIDESGMPKERFSAEFPKEGPSILRIQQVVRGDSAAYFCASSPFSTGELFFGEGSRLTVL.